This section outlines one TCR beta chain sequence together with its context. Its antigen is undetermined. TCRdb's table, derived via immunoSEQ multiplex PCR, lists solely in-frame clones and lacks some. The sample has tens of thousands of clones; 86% are singletons. V was pared by 9 bases and J by 8 bases, with 14 bases between. CDR3 size: 11 residues. CDR1 SGDLS and CDR2 YYNGEE come from the germline V gene. The sample originates from a study of OX40 agonist ivuxolimab in advanced cancers. Study results and caveats: The CD4+ and CD8+ T cells in the blood had expanded clonally by week 6 at 0.1 to 3.0 mg/kg.

This specimen was CD4+ or CD8+ T cells sorted from blood, taken in a trial of the OX40 agonist ivuxolimab. This receptor was taken from an adult with an advanced solid tumor such as melanoma, head and neck, liver or kidney cancer. The chain uses TRBV9 and TRBJ1-1, with D uncertain. CDR3 loop: CATNRGREAFF. In DNA, the CDR3 is TGTGCCACCAACCGAGGCAGGGAAGCTTTCTTT.